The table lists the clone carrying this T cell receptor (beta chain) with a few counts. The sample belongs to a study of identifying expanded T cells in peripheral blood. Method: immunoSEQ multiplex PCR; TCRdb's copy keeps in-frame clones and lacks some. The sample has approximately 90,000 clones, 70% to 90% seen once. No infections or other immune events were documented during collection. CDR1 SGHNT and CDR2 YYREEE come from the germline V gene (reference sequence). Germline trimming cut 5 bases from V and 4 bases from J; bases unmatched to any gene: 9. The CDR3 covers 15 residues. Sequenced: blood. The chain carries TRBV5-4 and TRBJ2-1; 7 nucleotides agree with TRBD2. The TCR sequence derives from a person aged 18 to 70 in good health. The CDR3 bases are TGTGCCAGCAGTGTCGGGGGGACGGGTTACAATGAGCAGTTCTTC. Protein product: CASSVGGTGYNEQFF.